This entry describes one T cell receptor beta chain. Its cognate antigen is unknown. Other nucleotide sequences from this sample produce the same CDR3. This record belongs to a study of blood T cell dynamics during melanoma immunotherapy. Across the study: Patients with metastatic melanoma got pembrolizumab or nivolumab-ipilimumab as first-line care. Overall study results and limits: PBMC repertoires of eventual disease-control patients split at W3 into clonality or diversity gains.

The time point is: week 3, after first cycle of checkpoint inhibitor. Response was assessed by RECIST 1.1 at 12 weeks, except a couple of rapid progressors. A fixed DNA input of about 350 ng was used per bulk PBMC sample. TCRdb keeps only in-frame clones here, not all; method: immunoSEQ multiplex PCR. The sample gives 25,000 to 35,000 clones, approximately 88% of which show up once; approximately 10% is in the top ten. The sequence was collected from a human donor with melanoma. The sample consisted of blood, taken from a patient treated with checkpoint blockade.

CDR3 sequence: CASSLAVPSYEQYF. Written as DNA, the CDR3 is TGTGCCAGCAGCTTAGCGGTCCCTTCCTACGAGCAGTACTTC. This chain uses TRBV7-8 with TRBJ2-7; D remains ambiguous. V was clipped by 0 bases and J by 1 base, with 7 bases between them. CDR3 size: 14 residues. CDR1 SGHVS and CDR2 FQNEAQ come from the germline V gene.